Below are 26 T cell receptor beta chains sequenced from a single sample in a study of T cells in Graves' hyperthyroidism and ophthalmopathy. There were TCR beta CDR3 regions amplified from RNA transcripts. HTBI primers were used for first-round RT-PCR of the TCR CDR3. Using its own MiXCR run on the multiplex PCR reads, TCRdb lists one record per CDR3 protein. Among under 350,000 distinct CDR3 sequences, under 25% were seen once, and the ten largest hold 50% to 65%. The sequenced material came from blood. These receptors were collected from a woman aged 45-65 years with Graves' hyperthyroidism.

This clonotype was observed a few times. The CDR3 DNA sequence: TGTGCCAGCAGCGTAATTATGGGGGCACAAGAGACCCAGTACTTC. Residues: CASSVIMGAQETQYF. The chain recombines TRBV9 with TRBJ2-5, with D possibly being TRBD1 (6 bases). The CDR3 runs 15 residues. Germline loops: CDR1 SGDLS, CDR2 YYNGEE. The V and J ends lost 1 base and 2 bases respectively, with 12 bases between them.

Here the CDR3 reads CASSRLNTGELFF. The CDR3 DNA is TGTGCCAGCAGTCGATTGAACACCGGGGAGCTGTTTTTT. V usage is TRBV3-1 and J usage is TRBJ2-2; unclear D gene. Germline lookup yields CDR1 LGHDT and CDR2 YNNKEL (reference sequence). V lost 6 bases and J 1 base, leaving 6 bases between the germline ends. CDR3 length equals 13 residues.

The V and J genes are TRBV6-2 or TRBV6-3 and TRBJ2-2, with 10 nucleotides matching TRBD2. This CDR3 region has 14 residues. Germline V gene lookup returns CDR1 MNHEY and CDR2 SVGEGT. J lost 6 bases, V lost 10 bases, and 8 bases had no gene match. CDR3 residues: CATERGGPSGELFF. The CDR3 nucleotides are TGTGCCACCGAGCGGGGGGGCCCTTCCGGGGAGCTGTTTTTT.

This clonotype was recorded many times. V usage is TRBV28 and J usage is TRBJ2-2, with D perhaps matching TRBD1 (6 bases). Germline lookup yields CDR1 MDHEN and CDR2 SYDVKM. V dropped 6 bases and J dropped 4 bases, with 12 bases sitting between them. The CDR3 runs to 14 residues. The CDR3 loop is CASRVGGSTGELFF. DNA for the CDR3: TGTGCCAGCAGAGTTGGGGGCAGCACCGGGGAGCTGTTTTTT.

The table lists this clonotype with many counts. The V and J genes are TRBV3-1 and TRBJ1-4, with no clear D. V shed 4 bases and J shed 8 bases, with 11 bases lying between them. The CDR3 length is 13 residues. Germline CDR1 LGHDT, CDR2 YNNKEL (reference sequence). The CDR3 DNA reads TGTGCCAGCAGCCCCCGCCCGCAAGAAAAACTGTTTTTT. It codes for CASSPRPQEKLFF.

This clonotype was found many times. Written as DNA, the CDR3 is TGTGCCAGCAGTTACTCAACTGGGACCGGCTTTACCAAGTACTTC. Its protein is CASSYSTGTGFTKYF. The chain combines TRBV6-5 with TRBJ2-4; D might be TRBD1 or TRBD2, each matching 5 bases. Trimming removed 0 bases from V and 14 bases from J, with 20 bases in between. Per the germline V gene, CDR1 is MNHEY and CDR2 is SVGAGI. The CDR3 contains 15 residues.

This clonotype appeared many times. The CDR3 DNA follows: TGCAGTGCTAGATACAGGGGGAATAATGAAAAACTGTTTTTT. Amino acids: CSARYRGNNEKLFF. The chain recombines TRBV20-1 with TRBJ1-4, with 8 bases that match TRBD1. The CDR3 runs to 14 residues. Looked up from germline, CDR1 is DFQATT and CDR2 is SNEGSKA (reference sequence). V lost 2 bases and J lost 4; bases outside the gene matches: 3.

This clonotype was seen only a few times. The chain is built from TRBV29-1 and TRBJ1-2, with TRBD1 as a possible D gene (5 bases). The V gene's germline CDR1 is SQVTM and CDR2 ANQGSEA. The V and J ends lost 4 bases and 4 bases respectively, with 7 bases between them. The CDR3 is made up of 11 amino acids. Written as DNA, the CDR3 is TGCAGCGTTGGACAGTTCTATGGCTACACCTTC. It translates to CSVGQFYGYTF.

This clonotype occurred a few times. The chain combines TRBV15 with TRBJ2-1; D gene unclear. The CDR3 consists of 13 residues. Trimming pared 0 bases from V and 8 bases from J, leaving 8 bases between. Germline values: CDR1 LNHNV, CDR2 YYDKDF (reference sequence). This CDR3 is CATSRDQIHEQFF. DNA for the CDR3: TGTGCCACCAGCAGAGATCAGATCCATGAGCAGTTCTTC.

This clonotype was picked up many times. The gene calls are TRBV20-1 and TRBJ1-4, with unresolved D. V was clipped by 6 bases and J by 8 bases, with 16 bases between them. This CDR3 comprises 13 residues. The V gene's germline CDR1 is DFQATT and CDR2 SNEGSKA (reference sequence). CDR3 bases: TGCAGTGCGCCATCCCTCGGCGGGGAAAAACTGTTTTTT. It specifies CSAPSLGGEKLFF.

This clonotype has a handful of counts. The chain carries TRBV29-1 and TRBJ1-2; 10 bases are shared with TRBD1. The ends lost 5 bases at V and 6 bases at J; junction bases unmatched: 3. The CDR3 totals 12 residues. Germline V gives CDR1 SQVTM, CDR2 ANQGSEA. CDR3 protein: CSVRQGADGYTF. DNA of the CDR3: TGCAGCGTTAGACAGGGGGCGGATGGCTACACCTTC.

This clonotype was observed many times. This sequence joins TRBV11-2 and TRBJ2-1; 9 nucleotides align to TRBD2. V shed 1 base and J 0 bases; nucleotides not matched to a gene: 4. Germline values: CDR1 SGHAT, CDR2 FQNNGV. This CDR3 has 17 residues. CDR3 in DNA: TGTGCCAGCAGCTTAGGGGTTAGCGGGGGCTCCTACAATGAGCAGTTCTTC. Translating gives CASSLGVSGGSYNEQFF.

This clonotype has only a few counts. Possible read error: a much larger clone is one base away. V is TRBV20-1 and J is TRBJ2-7; a possible D gene is TRBD2 (6 bases). Between the trimmed V and J ends, which lost 6 bases and 6 bases, there was a span of 9 bases. Per germline, CDR1 DFQATT and CDR2 SNEGSKA (reference sequence). The CDR3 contains 10 residues. The CDR3 loop reads CSAHSGEQYF. The CDR3 DNA reads as TGCAGTGCCCATAGCGGCGAGCAGTACTTC.

This sequence joins TRBV14 and TRBJ1-1; weak D call: TRBD1 (6 bases). Trimming left V 8 bases short and J 2 bases short, with 15 bases between. The CDR3 is 14 residues long. CDR1 SGHDN and CDR2 FVKESK come from the germline V gene. CDR3 amino acids: CASSRPGGNTEAFF. CDR3 DNA: TGTGCCAGCTCCCGTCCGGGGGGCAACACTGAAGCTTTCTTT.

This clonotype was counted ten times or more. The V call is TRBV11-2, the J call TRBJ2-7; D not resolved. The CDR3 has 11 amino acids. CDR1 SGHAT and CDR2 FQNNGV come from the germline V gene. V shed 4 bases and J shed 4 bases, with 5 bases lying between them. The CDR3 here is CASSSHYEQYF. For the CDR3, the DNA is TGTGCCAGCAGCTCGCATTACGAGCAGTACTTC.

Only a few counts were recorded for this clonotype. The rearrangement uses TRBV7-2 and TRBJ1-2, with a weak D call TRBD1 (5 bases). The CDR3 is 16 residues long. V was cut by 6 bases and J by 2 bases, with 19 bases left in between. CDR1 is SGHTA, CDR2 FQGNSA, per germline. CDR3 in amino acids: CASSNLREGPNYGYTF. The CDR3 DNA follows: TGTGCCAGCAGTAACCTACGGGAGGGACCCAACTATGGCTACACCTTC.

This chain links TRBV2 with TRBJ2-1; 7 nucleotides match TRBD2. The CDR3 has 15 residues. Germline CDR1 is SNHLY and CDR2 is FYNNEI. Trimming cost V 6 bases and J 4 bases; bases outside gene matches: 9. In DNA form, the CDR3 reads TGTGCCAGCAGCTACCTCCAGCGGGGTTACAATGAGCAGTTCTTC. This gives the protein CASSYLQRGYNEQFF.

Ten or more counts support this clonotype. The rearrangement uses TRBV6-2 or TRBV6-3 and TRBJ1-5; a weak D match, TRBD1 (6 bases). The CDR3 covers 19 residues. The V end was cut by 6 bases, the J end by 4 bases, with 28 bases between. The germline CDR1 and CDR2 sequences are MNHEY and SVGEGT. This chain's CDR3 is CASRARPGQNRGSNQPQHF. CDR3 nucleotides: TGTGCCAGCAGAGCACGACCTGGACAGAATCGGGGCTCAAATCAGCCCCAGCATTTT.

This clonotype was seen only a few times. The chain links TRBV4-1 to TRBJ2-3; TRBD2 matches at 11 bases. CDR3 length equals 17 residues. Trimming at V came to 1 base and at J to 2 bases, leaving 5 bases not matched to a gene. Per the germline V gene, CDR1 is MGHRA and CDR2 is YSYEKL. The chain's CDR3 is CASSQVSGGADTDTQYF. For the CDR3, the DNA is TGCGCCAGCAGCCAAGTTAGCGGGGGGGCGGACACAGATACGCAGTATTTT.

Ten or more counts support this clonotype. The rearrangement uses TRBV28 and TRBJ1-3; TRBD1 might be the D (6 bases). Trimming shortened V by 4 bases and J by 0 bases, and 10 bases separated the two germline ends. The CDR3 has 15 amino acids. CDR1 is MDHEN and CDR2 is SYDVKM in the germline V gene. The CDR3 sequence is CASSSQGISGNTIYF. Written as DNA, the CDR3 is TGTGCCAGCAGTTCACAGGGAATCTCTGGAAACACCATATATTTT.

This clonotype was detected a few times. The rearrangement joins TRBV24-1 to TRBJ1-5; maybe TRBD1 (6 bases). Germline CDR1 is KGHDR and CDR2 is SFDVKD. V lost 2 bases and J 8 bases, leaving 12 bases between the germline ends. The CDR3 is 14 residues long. This chain's CDR3 is CATSDSARGEPQHF. The CDR3 DNA is TGTGCCACCAGTGATTCGGCTAGGGGGGAGCCCCAGCATTTT.

The chain couples TRBV6-1 to TRBJ1-3, with D maybe TRBD1 (6 bases). Germline CDR1 is MNHNS and CDR2 is SASEGT. The V end was cut by 6 bases, the J end by 0 bases, with 21 bases between. The CDR3 covers 18 residues. The CDR3 nucleotides are TGTGCCAGCAGACACCTAGGGGGAACTCCGAGCTCTGGAAACACCATATATTTT. It codes for CASRHLGGTPSSGNTIYF.

The chain is built from TRBV6-4 and TRBJ1-4, with D uncertain. Germline V gene sequence: CDR1 MRHNA, CDR2 SNTAGT. Trimming took 6 bases from V and 7 from J, leaving 12 bases between them. This CDR3 is built from 13 residues. CDR3 sequence (DNA): TGTGCCAGCAGCGTCACACACGGTGAAAAACTGTTTTTT. This encodes CASSVTHGEKLFF.

This clonotype was observed a handful of times. The chain links TRBV19 to TRBJ1-3; D call uncertain. The V and J ends lost 4 bases and 2 bases respectively, with 24 bases between them. This CDR3 contains 19 residues. The germline gives CDR1 LNHDA, CDR2 SQIVND (reference sequence). For the CDR3, the DNA is TGTGCCAGTAGTACCGCGGGAGGCGCGACTAACCGACCTGGAAACACCATATATTTT. Encoded protein: CASSTAGGATNRPGNTIYF.

This clonotype was recorded at least ten times. J is TRBJ2-3 and V is TRBV12-3 or TRBV12-4; the match to TRBD2 covers 11 bases. CDR3 length: 15 residues. Germline trimming cut 5 bases from V and 5 bases from J; bases unmatched to any gene: 6. DNA of the CDR3: TGTGCCAGCAGTCCCAAGGGACTAGCGGTAGATACGCAGTATTTT. It yields the protein CASSPKGLAVDTQYF.

This clonotype occurred many times. The chain couples TRBV28 to TRBJ2-3; no definite D call. V was pared by 11 bases and J by 2 bases, with 5 bases between. The CDR3 runs 10 residues. In germline, CDR1 is MDHEN, CDR2 SYDVKM. The CDR3 sequence is CAGLTDTQYF. CDR3 bases: TGTGCCGGCCTCACAGATACGCAGTATTTT.